The source of this T cell receptor beta chain is a study of beta chain features in type 1 diabetes. Study outcomes and limitations: The study found fewer insertions and more deletions at VDJ junctions in type 1 diabetes patients.

As to this clone: Its antigen is undetermined.

The authors reverse transcribed all of the isolated RNA, so sequencing captured expressed TCRB transcripts. TCRdb's table, derived via immunoSEQ multiplex PCR, lists solely in-frame clones and lacks some. The repertoire holds 680,000 or so clones, with 15% to 19% as singletons. Germline CDR1 SEHNR, CDR2 FQNEAQ (reference sequence). The ends lost 5 bases at V and 2 bases at J; junction bases unmatched: 5. The CDR3 totals 16 residues. The clonotype comes from a young man in good health. The rearrangement links TRBV7-9 to TRBJ2-3; 12 nucleotides line up with TRBD2. Sequenced sample: naive CD4+ T cells from blood. Written as DNA, the CDR3 is TGTGCCAGCAGCCTCGGACTAGCGGGGCACACAGATACGCAGTATTTT. It translates to CASSLGLAGHTDTQYF.